This entry concerns a single T cell receptor (beta chain). Its target antigen remains unknown. Base quality data are lacking; no much larger clone is found one base away. The data were taken from a study of cytomegalovirus exposure and HLA in healthy donors (dated by TCRdb to 2016 to 2017). At the level of the whole study: In an earlier analysis of about 560 of the donors, 276 Gb of sequence data and some 120 million unique TCR beta sequences from approximately 180 million T cells were reported. In an earlier analysis of 587 of the donors, high-throughput TCR beta sequencing was used to judge whether each TCR beta V gene segment behaved as functional or pseudogenic. To predict cytomegalovirus infection status, the study brought together high-throughput TCR immunosequencing, statistical association of individual TCRs with disease status, and machine learning. Typing coverage differed by locus: A, B, C, DRB1 and DQB1 were typed in roughly 620-630 donors, DQA1 in 500 to 550, DPA1 in 606, and DPB1 in 450 to 480. Rather than using new phenotypic data, the later analysis identified candidate immune exposures from TCR beta sequences and from how often those sequences occurred across donors. To study patterns of TCR occurrence, a later analysis re-analyzed previously published TCR beta repertoires from 650 to 750 donors and added high-resolution HLA genotyping. About five DR-DQ haplotypes were handled as single units for association and clustering because linkage in the cohort was strong. Class I and class II HLA loci were covered by the typing at four-digit resolution. A later genetic analysis used genome-wide SNP genotypes for about 65% of the 666 donors, treating that subset as a discovery cohort. The aim of the study was to test whether cataloging public T cell receptors could identify signatures of past pathogen exposure. Among around 400 genotyped donors of the cohort, an average of approximately 250,000 unique TCR beta nucleotide sequences were sequenced per donor, roughly 18% of them non-productive. Every discovery cohort repertoire had been produced on one sequencing platform. Donor age, sex, ethnicity and CMV serostatus were collected together with the repertoire data. The study profiled the T cell repertoires of 550 to 700 subjects by immunosequencing and related them to cytomegalovirus serostatus. A separate validation cohort of 90 to 150 different subjects was used in addition to the roughly 720-subject first cohort. An early release that covered fewer than 750 HLA-typed donors contained 250 to 350 gigabases of sequencing data and around 85 million unique TCR sequences. The genetic ancestry cluster associated with self-reported Caucasian donors included 65% to 90% of the roughly 360 genotyped donors. What the work shows at the level of the full study, not this receptor alone: Most TCR sequences were seen in very few donors, while some public TCRs were found in many individuals. An association between a missense DCLRE1C variant and V-gene and J-gene trimming of TCR beta chains was found in a later genetic analysis and replicated in an independent cohort. In both the original and validation cohorts, the classifier was reported to diagnose cytomegalovirus status with high specificity and sensitivity. When HLA alleles, especially DR and DQ, strongly co-occurred, attributing TCR associations to individual alleles was difficult. Roughly uniform sequencing depth across donors was assumed in presence/absence analyses, although this assumption may not hold. The 87-base-pair reads could not distinguish some IMGT-functional V segments, including TRBV6-2 and TRBV6-3, so those segments were excluded. A cluster of highly shared sequence variants was judged likely to be a technical artifact of the sequencing pipeline. Specific HLA alleles were associated with 15,000 to 20,000 TCR beta sequences at a false discovery rate of 0.05 in a later analysis. Linkage disequilibrium might explain the correlated functional status among segregating V segments, but an unknown experimental factor could not be excluded. A later analysis found that most CMV-associated TCR beta chains appeared HLA-restricted, with HLA associations seemingly driven largely by CMV exposure. In a later analysis, several top co-occurrence clusters were reported to appear linked to parvovirus B19, influenza, CMV and Epstein-Barr virus. According to the authors, the approach could potentially be generalized to other disease states and immunological phenotypes. Because counts were too low, about 18 rarely observed V segments, including chromosome 9 orphons, were left out of the earlier analysis of about 500 of the donors. A further reported finding was that TCR beta sequences accurately predicted the HLA-A and HLA-B alleles for most subjects in the first cohort. An earlier analysis of roughly 570 of the donors showed that most TCR beta V segments appeared in productive rearrangements either about 87% or about 30% of the time, which broadly matched IMGT annotations. The only immune exposure information available for the cohort was CMV serostatus. Compared with equally common non-associated chains, HLA-associated TCR beta chains in a later analysis were more clonally expanded and had lower generation probabilities. Only TCR beta chains were sequenced in this cohort, and the absence of alpha or paired-chain data limited detectable features. The study listed approximately 150 TCR beta chains as associated with cytomegalovirus. In vitro tests confirmed that a few of the cytomegalovirus-associated TCR beta chains recognize cytomegalovirus antigens. Because some donors lacked HLA typing at each locus, the association tests relied only on the typed subset. Compared with the roughly 600-donor mean, donors in an Asian-associated ancestry cluster had fewer N-insertions in productive TCRs, according to a later genetic analysis. A later analysis found that TCR association rates varied across HLA loci, with DRB1 alleles showing the most associated TCRs and HLA-C alleles the fewest.

In total, roughly 710 healthy bone marrow donors made up the cohort. At the time of sampling, every cohort member was nominally healthy, though immune exposures that went unrecorded were likely present. The donor was CMV seronegative and was included in the group of under 450 seronegative cohort members. Each donor provided a peripheral blood sample, and peripheral blood mononuclear cells were used for TCR beta sequencing. Genomic DNA extraction from the blood cell samples was performed with the Qiagen DNeasy Blood Extraction Kit. Libraries came from the immunoSEQ multiplex PCR assay. A mixture of 60 forward primers for TCR Vbeta segments and 13 reverse primers for TCR Jbeta segments was used in the multiplex PCR. The CDR3 region of rearranged TCR beta genes was amplified from genomic DNA by a multiplex PCR assay. On the Illumina HiSeq System, the amplified TCR beta libraries were sequenced as 87-base-pair reads. On the study's bioinformatics: In a later analysis, tens of millions of unique TCR beta chains were counted across the 650 to 750 repertoires, and around 10 million of these chains were shared by at least two donors. Raw reads were error-corrected and collapsed into unique sequences by a nearest-neighbor algorithm in which closely related sequences were merged to remove PCR and sequencing errors. To assign V, D and J gene segments, CDR3 sequences were aligned to IMGT reference sequences. For a sequence to be retained, a match of at least six nucleotides to both a V gene segment and a J gene segment was required. Rearrangements were called productive when the CDR3 lacked stop codons and stayed in frame with V and J; all others were non-productive. Following IMGT convention, CDR3 was defined as the stretch from the second conserved V-encoded cysteine up to the conserved J-encoded phenylalanine. In an earlier analysis of approximately 590 of the donors, sequences lacking an unambiguous match to a single V gene segment were excluded. In an earlier analysis of 587 of the donors, V segments were called functional above 56.7% productive rearrangements and were called segregating when the between-donor standard deviation exceeded 5%. To diagnose cytomegalovirus status from the catalog of TCR beta chain sequences, a statistical classification framework was built. In a later analysis, V and J genes were assigned by comparing TCR nucleotide sequences against IMGT/GENE-DB human TR gene sequences. The TCRdist pipeline was used in a later analysis to assign CDR3 sequences and most-parsimonious VDJ recombination scenarios. In a later analysis, each TCR beta chain was defined by its CDR3 amino acid sequence together with its V-gene family, and reads lacking a unique V-gene family were excluded. To address suspected cross-contamination and a sequencing artifact, a later analysis removed 592 highly shared, low-generation-probability nucleotide sequences. In a later analysis, a clonal expansion index for each public chain was calculated from normalized within-repertoire ranks of inferred template counts. A later analysis computed generation probabilities with a VDJ recombination model fitted to out-of-frame rearrangements, and checked the results against IGoR. In a later analysis, TCR-TCR, TCR-HLA and TCR-CMV co-occurrence was scored with hypergeometric tests, and a repertoire-size bias correction was applied to TCR pairs. In a later analysis, false discovery rates were estimated by permuting HLA or CMV assignments 20 times. A later analysis grouped co-occurring TCRs with DBSCAN, adding TCRdist sequence similarity when clustering within HLA-allele-positive subsets. Repertoires with fewer than 30,000 or more than 120,000 public chains were left out of co-occurrence clustering, as were about five repertoires with anomalous nucleotide sharing. The table was pulled from immuneACCESS by TCRdb, which kept in-frame rearrangements only. Such tables lose some clones; where checked, under half of the loss comes from unresolved V genes, and the rest has no known cause. That table is the source of V, J and clone size, and D and trimming were worked out from the DNA. This sample holds about 78,000 clones; 65% to 85% were observed only once. The ten largest account for roughly 2.4% of the sample.

Reading the germline V gene (reference sequence) gives CDR1 SGHNT and CDR2 YYREEE. The CDR3, from cysteine to phenylalanine, totals 15 residues. Kept here is only the CDR3 DNA, which spans 45 bases and is read in frame from base 1. V ends up 3 bases short and J 4 bases short, with an unmatched junction base count of 7. The sequenced sample consisted of PBMCs. Recombination linked TRBV5-4 to TRBJ2-5; TRBD1 lines up with 9 middle nucleotides. The clonotype comes from a woman aged 45-59 years in good health and CMV-seronegative. The nucleotides are TGTGCCAGCAGCTCGGGACAGGGAAGGGGAGAGACCCAGTACTTC. Its translation reads: CASSSGQGRGETQYF.